The rows below give T cell receptor beta chains drawn from one sample of a study of a mutant IDH1 vaccine in newly diagnosed glioma. Their antigen targets remain unknown. Profiled with immunoSEQ multiplex PCR; TCRdb holds only in-frame clones, not every one. Altogether about 26,000 clones are present, approximately 82% being singletons, with the ten largest covering 30% to 35%. The sample consisted of PBMCs, taken from a glioma patient whose treatment included an IDH1 peptide vaccine. The receptors shown here come from a man under 40 with glioma. CDR3s include the opening cysteine and the closing phenylalanine or tryptophan. The D gene is left open where the match is weak. Rows give clone size only sometimes, using once, few, many, or a class for an expanded clone.

D gene: TRBD1; clone size: NA; J gene: TRBJ1-1; V gene: TRBV27; CDR3 protein: CASSAQTGGGITEAFF; CDR3 DNA: TGTGCCAGCAGTGCCCAGACAGGGGGCGGTATCACTGAAGCTTTCTTT
D gene: TRBD1; clone size: NA; J gene: TRBJ1-5; V gene: TRBV6-6; CDR3 protein: CASRASKQGGGQPQHF; CDR3 DNA: TGTGCCAGCAGAGCCAGTAAACAGGGGGGCGGGCAGCCCCAGCATTTT
D gene: NA; clone size: NA; J gene: TRBJ2-6; V gene: TRBV7-2; CDR3 protein: CASSLGDSGANVLTF; CDR3 DNA: TGTGCCAGCAGCTTAGGAGACTCTGGGGCCAACGTCCTGACTTTC
D gene: TRBD1; clone size: NA; J gene: TRBJ2-5; V gene: TRBV2; CDR3 protein: CASSGGTVQQETQYF; CDR3 DNA: TGTGCCAGCAGTGGAGGGACAGTACAGCAAGAGACCCAGTACTTC
D gene: NA; clone size: NA; J gene: TRBJ1-1; V gene: TRBV4-1; CDR3 protein: CASSQLNEAFF; CDR3 DNA: TGCGCCAGCAGCCAATTGAATGAAGCTTTCTTT
D gene: NA; clone size: NA; J gene: TRBJ2-3; V gene: TRBV4-3; CDR3 protein: CASSQDYGGLGDTQYF; CDR3 DNA: TGCGCCAGCAGCCAAGATTACGGGGGCCTGGGAGATACGCAGTATTTT
D gene: NA; clone size: once; J gene: TRBJ2-7; V gene: TRBV2; CDR3 protein: CASSAGLNYEQYF; CDR3 DNA: TGTGCCAGCAGTGCAGGGCTTAACTACGAGCAGTACTTC
D gene: NA; clone size: NA; J gene: TRBJ1-1; V gene: TRBV6-1; CDR3 protein: CASHKNTEAFF; CDR3 DNA: TGTGCCAGCCATAAAAACACTGAAGCTTTCTTT
D gene: TRBD2; clone size: NA; J gene: TRBJ2-2; V gene: TRBV7-6; CDR3 protein: CASSSITSGRAVGELFF; CDR3 DNA: TGTGCCAGCAGCTCGATAACTAGCGGGAGGGCCGTCGGGGAGCTGTTTTTT
D gene: TRBD1; clone size: NA; J gene: TRBJ2-7; V gene: TRBV4-3; CDR3 protein: CASSQIRDSSYEQYF; CDR3 DNA: TGCGCCAGCAGCCAAATCCGGGACAGCTCCTACGAGCAGTACTTC
D gene: TRBD1; clone size: NA; J gene: TRBJ1-2; V gene: TRBV19; CDR3 protein: CASTLTTGIGYTF; CDR3 DNA: TGTGCCAGTACTCTGACGACAGGGATTGGCTACACCTTC
D gene: NA; clone size: NA; J gene: TRBJ2-1; V gene: TRBV10-3; CDR3 protein: CAISTILGGEQFF; CDR3 DNA: TGTGCCATCAGTACGATTTTGGGGGGAGAGCAGTTCTTC
D gene: TRBD1; clone size: NA; J gene: TRBJ1-5; V gene: TRBV18; CDR3 protein: CASSPNRGQPQHF; CDR3 DNA: TGTGCCAGCTCACCCAACAGGGGCCAGCCCCAGCATTTT
D gene: TRBD2; clone size: few; J gene: TRBJ2-2; V gene: TRBV11-1; CDR3 protein: CASSASFSGEPNTGELFF; CDR3 DNA: TGTGCCAGCAGCGCTTCTTTTAGCGGGGAACCGAACACCGGGGAGCTGTTTTTT
D gene: TRBD2; clone size: NA; J gene: TRBJ2-2; V gene: TRBV6-5; CDR3 protein: CASSYGSGSYTGELFF; CDR3 DNA: TGTGCCAGCAGTTACGGGAGCGGGAGTTATACCGGGGAGCTGTTTTTT
D gene: TRBD2; clone size: NA; J gene: TRBJ2-3; V gene: TRBV6-5; CDR3 protein: CASRRLAGGGDTQYF; CDR3 DNA: TGTGCCAGCAGAAGACTAGCGGGGGGAGGGGATACGCAGTATTTT
D gene: NA; clone size: NA; J gene: TRBJ2-7; V gene: TRBV23-1; CDR3 protein: CASTIRALGTPLYEQYF; CDR3 DNA: TGCGCCAGCACCATCCGGGCCCTCGGGACTCCACTTTACGAGCAGTACTTC
D gene: TRBD2; clone size: NA; J gene: TRBJ2-7; V gene: TRBV27; CDR3 protein: CASSSLAGGPYEQYF; CDR3 DNA: TGTGCCAGCAGTTCACTAGCGGGGGGGCCGTACGAGCAGTACTTC
D gene: NA; clone size: few; J gene: TRBJ1-5; V gene: TRBV28; CDR3 protein: CASSYARSAQHF; CDR3 DNA: TGTGCCAGCAGTTATGCGCGCAGCGCCCAGCATTTT